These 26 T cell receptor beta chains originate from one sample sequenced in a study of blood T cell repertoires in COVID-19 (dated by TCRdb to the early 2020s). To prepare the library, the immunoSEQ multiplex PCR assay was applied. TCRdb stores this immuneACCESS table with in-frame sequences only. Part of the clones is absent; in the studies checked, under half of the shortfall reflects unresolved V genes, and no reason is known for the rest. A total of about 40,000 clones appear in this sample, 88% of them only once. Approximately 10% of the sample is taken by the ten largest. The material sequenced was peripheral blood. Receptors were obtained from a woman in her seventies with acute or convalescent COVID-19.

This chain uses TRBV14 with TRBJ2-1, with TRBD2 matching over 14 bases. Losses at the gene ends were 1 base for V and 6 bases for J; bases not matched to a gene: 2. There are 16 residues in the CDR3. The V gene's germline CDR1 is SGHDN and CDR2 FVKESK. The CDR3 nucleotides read TGTGCCAGCAGCCAAGGGGGACTAGCGGGAGTCAATGAGCAGTTCTTC. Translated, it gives CASSQGGLAGVNEQFF.

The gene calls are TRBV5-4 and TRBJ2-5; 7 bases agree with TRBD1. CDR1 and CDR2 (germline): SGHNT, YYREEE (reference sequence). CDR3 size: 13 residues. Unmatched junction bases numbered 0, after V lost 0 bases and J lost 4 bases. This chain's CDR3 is CASSLEGAETQYF. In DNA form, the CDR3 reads TGTGCCAGCAGCTTGGAGGGGGCAGAGACCCAGTACTTC.

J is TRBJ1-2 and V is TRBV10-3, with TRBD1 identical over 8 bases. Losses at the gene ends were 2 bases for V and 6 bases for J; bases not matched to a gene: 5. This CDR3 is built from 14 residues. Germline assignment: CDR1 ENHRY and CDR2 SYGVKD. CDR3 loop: CAISEHDRGHGYTF. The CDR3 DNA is TGTGCCATCAGTGAGCACGACAGGGGCCATGGCTACACCTTC.

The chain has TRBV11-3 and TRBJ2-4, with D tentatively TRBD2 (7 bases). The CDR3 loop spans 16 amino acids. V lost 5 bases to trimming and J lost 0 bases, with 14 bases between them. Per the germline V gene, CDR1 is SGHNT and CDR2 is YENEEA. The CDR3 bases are TGTGCCAGCAGCAAGGGGGGGGCGTCAGCCAAAAACATTCAGTACTTC. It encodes CASSKGGASAKNIQYF.

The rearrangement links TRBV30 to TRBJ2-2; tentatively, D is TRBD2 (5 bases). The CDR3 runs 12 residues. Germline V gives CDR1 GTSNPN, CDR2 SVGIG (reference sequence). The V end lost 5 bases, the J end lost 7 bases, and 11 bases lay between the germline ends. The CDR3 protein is CAWRPGIGELFF. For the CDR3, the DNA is TGTGCCTGGCGCCCGGGGATCGGGGAGCTGTTTTTT.

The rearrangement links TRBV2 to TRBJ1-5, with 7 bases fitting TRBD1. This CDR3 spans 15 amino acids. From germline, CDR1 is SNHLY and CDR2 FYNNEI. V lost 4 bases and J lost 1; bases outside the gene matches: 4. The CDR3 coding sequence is TGTGCCAGCAGTGGACAGGGCCAAAGCAATCAGCCCCAGCATTTT. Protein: CASSGQGQSNQPQHF. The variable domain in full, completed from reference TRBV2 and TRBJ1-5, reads EPEVTQTPSHQVTQMGQEVILRCVPISNHLYFYWYRQILGQKVEFLVSFYNNEISEKSEIFDDQFSVERPDGSNFTLKIRSTKLEDSAMYFCASSGQGQSNQPQHFGDGTRLSIL.

CDR3 in amino acids: CASSLSGGGQPQHF. In DNA, the CDR3 is TGTGCCAGCAGTCTATCAGGGGGTGGACAGCCCCAGCATTTT. The chain uses TRBV5-6 and TRBJ1-5; 7 bases map to TRBD1. This CDR3 is 14 amino acids long. Germline-derived CDR1 and CDR2 are SGHDT and YYEEEE. After removal of 5 bases from V and 7 bases from J, the junction contained 9 bases not matched to a gene.

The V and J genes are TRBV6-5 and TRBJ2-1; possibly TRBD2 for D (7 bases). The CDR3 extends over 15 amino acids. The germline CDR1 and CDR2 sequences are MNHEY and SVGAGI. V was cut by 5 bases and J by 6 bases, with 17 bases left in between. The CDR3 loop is CASSPSLGGGNEQFF. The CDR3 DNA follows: TGTGCCAGCAGTCCTTCCTTGGGAGGGGGCAATGAGCAGTTCTTC.

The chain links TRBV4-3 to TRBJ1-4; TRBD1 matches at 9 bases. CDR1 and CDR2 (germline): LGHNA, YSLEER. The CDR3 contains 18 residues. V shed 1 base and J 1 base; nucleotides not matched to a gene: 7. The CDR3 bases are TGCGCCAGCAGCCAAGGACAGGGGGGAATAAGAACTAATGAAAAACTGTTTTTT. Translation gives CASSQGQGGIRTNEKLFF.

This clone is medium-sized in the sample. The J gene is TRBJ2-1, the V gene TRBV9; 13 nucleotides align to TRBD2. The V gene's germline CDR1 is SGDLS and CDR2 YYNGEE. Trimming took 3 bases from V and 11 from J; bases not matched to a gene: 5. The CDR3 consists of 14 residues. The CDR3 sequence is CASSARTSGGQQFF. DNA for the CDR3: TGTGCCAGCAGCGCAAGGACTAGCGGGGGCCAGCAGTTCTTC.

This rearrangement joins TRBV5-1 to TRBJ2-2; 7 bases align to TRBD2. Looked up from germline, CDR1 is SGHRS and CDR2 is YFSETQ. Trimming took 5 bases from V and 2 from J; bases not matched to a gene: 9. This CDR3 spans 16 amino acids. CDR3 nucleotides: TGCGCCAGCAGGATGGCCGGGGGGATCAACACCGGGGAGCTGTTTTTT. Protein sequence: CASRMAGGINTGELFF.

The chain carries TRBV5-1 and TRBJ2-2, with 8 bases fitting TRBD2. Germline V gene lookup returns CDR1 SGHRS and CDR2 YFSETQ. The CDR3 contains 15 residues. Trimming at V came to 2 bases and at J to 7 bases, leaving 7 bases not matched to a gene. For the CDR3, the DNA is TGCGCCAGCAGCTTCTCGGCTAGCGGGTACGGGGAGCTGTTTTTT. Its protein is CASSFSASGYGELFF.

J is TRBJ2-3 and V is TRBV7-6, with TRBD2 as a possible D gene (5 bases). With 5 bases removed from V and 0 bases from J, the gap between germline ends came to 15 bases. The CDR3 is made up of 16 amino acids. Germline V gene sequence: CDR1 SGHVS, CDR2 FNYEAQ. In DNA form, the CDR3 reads TGTGCCAGCAGCCCCGAGGGCGCTTCTAGCACAGATACGCAGTATTTT. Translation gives CASSPEGASSTDTQYF. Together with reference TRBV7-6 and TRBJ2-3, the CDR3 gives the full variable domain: GAGVSQSPRYKVTKRGQDVALRCDPISGHVSLYWYRQALGQGPEFLTYFNYEAQQDKSGLPNDRFSAERPEGSISTLTIQRTEQRDSAMYRCASSPEGASSTDTQYFGPGTRLTVL.

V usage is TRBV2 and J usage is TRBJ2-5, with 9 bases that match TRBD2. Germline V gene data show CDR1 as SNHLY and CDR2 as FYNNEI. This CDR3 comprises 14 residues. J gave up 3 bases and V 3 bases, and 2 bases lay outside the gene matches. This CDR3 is CASSESSGEETQYF. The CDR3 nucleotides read TGTGCCAGCAGTGAGTCTAGCGGGGAAGAGACCCAGTACTTC.

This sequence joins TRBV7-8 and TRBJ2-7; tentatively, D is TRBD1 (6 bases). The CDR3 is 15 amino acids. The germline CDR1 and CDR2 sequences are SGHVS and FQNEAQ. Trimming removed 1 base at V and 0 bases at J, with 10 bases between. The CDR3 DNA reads TGTGCCAGCAGCTTAGGGACAGACTCCTCCTACGAGCAGTACGTC. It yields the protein CASSLGTDSSYEQYV.

CDR3 sequence reads: CASSLAHRRTEAFF. CDR3 nucleotide sequence: TGTGCCAGCAGCTTAGCGCACAGAAGAACTGAAGCTTTCTTT. The chain recombines TRBV7-9 with TRBJ1-1, with no clear D. This CDR3 spans 14 amino acids. Germline V gene data show CDR1 as SEHNR and CDR2 as FQNEAQ (reference sequence). Deletions cut 0 bases from V and 5 bases from J, with 10 bases between. Full variable domain (missing parts from reference TRBV7-9 and TRBJ1-1): DTGVSQNPRHKITKRGQNVTFRCDPISEHNRLYWYRQTLGQGPEFLTYFQNEAQLEKSRLLSDRFSAERPKGSFSTLEIQRTEQGDSAMYLCASSLAHRRTEAFFGQGTRLTVV.

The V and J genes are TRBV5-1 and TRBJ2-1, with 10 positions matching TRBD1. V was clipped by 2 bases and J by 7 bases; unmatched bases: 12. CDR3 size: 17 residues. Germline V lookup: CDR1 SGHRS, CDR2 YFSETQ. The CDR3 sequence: CASSFWRGQGTSNEQFF. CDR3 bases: TGCGCCAGCAGCTTTTGGAGGGGACAGGGGACTAGTAATGAGCAGTTCTTC.

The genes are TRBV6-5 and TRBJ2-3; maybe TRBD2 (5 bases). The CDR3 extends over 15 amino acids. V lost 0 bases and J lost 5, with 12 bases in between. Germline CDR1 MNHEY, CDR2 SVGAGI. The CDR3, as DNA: TGTGCCAGCAGTTACTCGTATTTGGGAGTAGATACGCAGTATTTT. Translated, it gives CASSYSYLGVDTQYF.

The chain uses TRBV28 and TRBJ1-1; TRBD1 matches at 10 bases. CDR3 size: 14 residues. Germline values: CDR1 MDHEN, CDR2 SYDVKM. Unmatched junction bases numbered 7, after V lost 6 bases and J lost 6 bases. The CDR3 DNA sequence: TGTGCCAGCAGCTTGACAGGGGGCCGGTCTGAAGCTTTCTTT. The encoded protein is CASSLTGGRSEAFF.

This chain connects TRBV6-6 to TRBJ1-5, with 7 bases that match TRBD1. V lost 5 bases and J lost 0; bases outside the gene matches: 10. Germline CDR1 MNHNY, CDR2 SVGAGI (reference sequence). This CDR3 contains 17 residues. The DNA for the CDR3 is TGTGCCAGCAGTCAGAGGACAGGCGACTATAGCAATCAGCCCCAGCATTTT. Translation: CASSQRTGDYSNQPQHF.

CDR3 bases: TGTGCCAGCAGCTTAGGACTAGCGGGGGGGCTCGAGACCCAGTACTTC. It specifies CASSLGLAGGLETQYF. The genes are TRBV7-2 and TRBJ2-5, with 14 bases lining up with TRBD2. CDR1 is SGHTA, CDR2 FQGNSA, per germline. Unmatched junction bases numbered 3, after V lost 1 base and J lost 5 bases. The CDR3 runs 16 residues.

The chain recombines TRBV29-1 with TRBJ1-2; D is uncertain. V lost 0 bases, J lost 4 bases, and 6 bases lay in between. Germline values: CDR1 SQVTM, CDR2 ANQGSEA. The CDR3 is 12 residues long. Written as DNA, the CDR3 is TGCAGCGTTGAAGAGGCCCCCTATGGCTACACCTTC. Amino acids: CSVEEAPYGYTF.

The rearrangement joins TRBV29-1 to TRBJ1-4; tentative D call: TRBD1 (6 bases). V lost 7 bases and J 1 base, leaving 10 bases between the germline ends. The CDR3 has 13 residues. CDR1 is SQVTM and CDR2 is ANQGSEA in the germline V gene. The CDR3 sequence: CSASRGTNEKLFF. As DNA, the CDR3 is TGCAGCGCCAGCAGGGGAACTAATGAAAAACTGTTTTTT.

The CDR3 region is CASSFGTGGTEAFF. The CDR3 DNA follows: TGTGCCAGCAGCTTCGGGACAGGGGGGACTGAAGCTTTCTTT. The chain has TRBV7-2 and TRBJ1-1, with 11 bases that match TRBD1. V dropped 3 bases and J dropped 5; count of bases not matched to a gene: 2. CDR3 length equals 14 residues. Per the germline V gene, CDR1 is SGHTA and CDR2 is FQGNSA.

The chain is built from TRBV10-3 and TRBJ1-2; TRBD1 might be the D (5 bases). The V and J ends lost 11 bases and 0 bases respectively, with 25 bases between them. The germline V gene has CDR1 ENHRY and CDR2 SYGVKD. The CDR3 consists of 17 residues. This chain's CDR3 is CAADPTARGRPNYGYTF. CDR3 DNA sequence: TGTGCCGCCGACCCGACAGCCCGCGGTCGGCCTAACTATGGCTACACCTTC.

The CDR3 DNA follows: TGTGCCAGCAGCGAGGACAGGGGGCCGCAGTATTTT. It specifies CASSEDRGPQYF. J is TRBJ2-3 and V is TRBV7-2; 11 bases are a match to TRBD1. V trimming: 5 bases; J trimming: 10 bases; junction bases outside the gene matches: 2. The CDR3 length is 12 residues. Germline V gene sequence: CDR1 SGHTA, CDR2 FQGNSA.